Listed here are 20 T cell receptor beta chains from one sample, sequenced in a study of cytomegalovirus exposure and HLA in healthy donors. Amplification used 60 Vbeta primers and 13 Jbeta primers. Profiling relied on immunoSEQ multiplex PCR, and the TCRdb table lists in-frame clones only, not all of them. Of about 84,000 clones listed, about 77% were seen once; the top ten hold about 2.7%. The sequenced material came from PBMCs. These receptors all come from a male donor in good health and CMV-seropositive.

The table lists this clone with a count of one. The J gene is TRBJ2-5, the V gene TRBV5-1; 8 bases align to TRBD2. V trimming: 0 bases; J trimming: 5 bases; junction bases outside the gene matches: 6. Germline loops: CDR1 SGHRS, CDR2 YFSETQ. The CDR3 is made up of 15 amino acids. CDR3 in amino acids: CASSLGGLEGETQYF. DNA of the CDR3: TGCGCCAGCAGCTTGGGGGGACTAGAAGGTGAGACCCAGTACTTC.

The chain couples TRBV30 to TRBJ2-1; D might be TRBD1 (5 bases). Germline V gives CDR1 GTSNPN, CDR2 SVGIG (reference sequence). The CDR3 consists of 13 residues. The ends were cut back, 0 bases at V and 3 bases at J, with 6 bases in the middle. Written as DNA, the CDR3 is TGTGCCTGGAGTGTCGACAGCTACAATGAGCAGTTCTTC. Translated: CAWSVDSYNEQFF.

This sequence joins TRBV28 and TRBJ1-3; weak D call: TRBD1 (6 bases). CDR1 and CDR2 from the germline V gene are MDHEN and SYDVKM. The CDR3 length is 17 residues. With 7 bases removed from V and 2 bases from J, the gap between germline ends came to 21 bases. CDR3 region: CASISRVVQGTGNTIYF. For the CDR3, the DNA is TGTGCCAGCATCTCCCGGGTAGTACAGGGAACTGGAAACACCATATATTTT.

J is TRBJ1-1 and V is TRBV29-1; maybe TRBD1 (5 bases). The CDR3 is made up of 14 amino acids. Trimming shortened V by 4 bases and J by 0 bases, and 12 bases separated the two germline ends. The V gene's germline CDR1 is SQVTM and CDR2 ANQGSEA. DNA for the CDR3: TGCAGCGTTGTAAGGGGTGGCGTGAACACTGAAGCTTTCTTT. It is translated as CSVVRGGVNTEAFF.

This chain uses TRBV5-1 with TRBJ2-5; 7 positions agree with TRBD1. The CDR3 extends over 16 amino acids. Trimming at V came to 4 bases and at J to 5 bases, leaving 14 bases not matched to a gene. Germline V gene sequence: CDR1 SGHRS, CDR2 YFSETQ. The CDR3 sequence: CASSPRVGTDEETQYF. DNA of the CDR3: TGCGCCAGCAGCCCTCGGGTGGGGACAGATGAGGAGACCCAGTACTTC.

The CDR3 DNA reads TGTGCCAGCAGCTTGGGACTGGTACAGAACACTGAAGCTTTCTTT. This translates into CASSLGLVQNTEAFF. The rearrangement links TRBV2 to TRBJ1-1; a weak D match, TRBD1 (5 bases). The CDR3 is 15 amino acids. Germline-derived CDR1 and CDR2 are SNHLY and FYNNEI. Trimming took off 6 bases at V and 1 base at J, with 15 bases between the two ends.

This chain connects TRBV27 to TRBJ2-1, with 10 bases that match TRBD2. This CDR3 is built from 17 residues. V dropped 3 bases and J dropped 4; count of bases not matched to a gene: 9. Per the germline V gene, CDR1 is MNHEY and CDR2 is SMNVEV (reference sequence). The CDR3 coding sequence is TGTGCCAGCAGTTTTACCCCACCGACTAGCGGGTACAATGAGCAGTTCTTC. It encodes CASSFTPPTSGYNEQFF.

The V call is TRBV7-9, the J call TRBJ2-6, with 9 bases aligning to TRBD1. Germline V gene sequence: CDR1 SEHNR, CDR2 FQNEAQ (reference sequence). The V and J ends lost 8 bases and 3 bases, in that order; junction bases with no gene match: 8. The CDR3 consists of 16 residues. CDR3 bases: TGTGCCAGCCTCGGGGACAGGGACCGTGGGGCCAACGTCCTGACTTTC. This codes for CASLGDRDRGANVLTF.

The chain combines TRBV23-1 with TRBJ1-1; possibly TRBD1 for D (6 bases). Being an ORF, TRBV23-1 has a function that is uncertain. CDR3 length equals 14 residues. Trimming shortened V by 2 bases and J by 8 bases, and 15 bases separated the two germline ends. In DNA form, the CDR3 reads TGCGCCAGCAGTCAACCTCAGGGGTTCATGGAAGCTTTCTTT. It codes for CASSQPQGFMEAFF.

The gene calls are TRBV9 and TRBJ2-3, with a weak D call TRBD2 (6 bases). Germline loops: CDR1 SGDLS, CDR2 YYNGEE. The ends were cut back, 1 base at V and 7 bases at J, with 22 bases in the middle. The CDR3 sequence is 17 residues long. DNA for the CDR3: TGTGCCAGCAGCGTAAACCCAACGCCAAGGGCGGGGAATACGCAGTATTTT. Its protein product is CASSVNPTPRAGNTQYF. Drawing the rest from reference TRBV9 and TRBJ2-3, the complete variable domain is DSGVTQTPKHLITATGQRVTLRCSPRSGDLSVYWYQQSLDQGLQFLIQYYNGEERAKGNILERFSAQQFPDLHSELNLSSLELGDSALYFCASSVNPTPRAGNTQYFGPGTRLTVL.

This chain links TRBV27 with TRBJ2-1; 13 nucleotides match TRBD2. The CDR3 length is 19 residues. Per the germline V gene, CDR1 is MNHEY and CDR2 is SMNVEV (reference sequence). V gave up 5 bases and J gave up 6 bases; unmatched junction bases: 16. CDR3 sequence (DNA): TGTGCCAGCAGTCCAACATCATTACTAGCGGGAGGGCCGGGCAATGAGCAGTTCTTC. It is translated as CASSPTSLLAGGPGNEQFF.

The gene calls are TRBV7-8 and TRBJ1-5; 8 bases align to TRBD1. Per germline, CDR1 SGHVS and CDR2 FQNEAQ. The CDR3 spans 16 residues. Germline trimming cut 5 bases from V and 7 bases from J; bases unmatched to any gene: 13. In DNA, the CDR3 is TGTGCCAGCAGCCCGAACTCCAGGACAGGGCGGCAGCCCCAGCATTTT. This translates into CASSPNSRTGRQPQHF.

The CDR3 loop reads CASSLRYLAFNEQFF. The CDR3 DNA reads as TGTGCCAGCAGCTTAAGGTACCTAGCGTTCAATGAGCAGTTCTTC. The chain uses TRBV5-6 and TRBJ2-1; possible D gene TRBD2, 6 bases. The CDR3 covers 15 residues. Trimming took off 2 bases at V and 6 bases at J, with 15 bases between the two ends. The germline V gene encodes CDR1 SGHDT and CDR2 YYEEEE.

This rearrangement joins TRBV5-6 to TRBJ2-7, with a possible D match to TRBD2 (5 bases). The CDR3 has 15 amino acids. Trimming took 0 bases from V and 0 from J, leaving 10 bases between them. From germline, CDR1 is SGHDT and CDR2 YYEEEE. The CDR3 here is CASSLGGLSSYEQYF. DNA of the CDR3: TGTGCCAGCAGCTTGGGCGGGCTGTCCTCCTACGAGCAGTACTTC.

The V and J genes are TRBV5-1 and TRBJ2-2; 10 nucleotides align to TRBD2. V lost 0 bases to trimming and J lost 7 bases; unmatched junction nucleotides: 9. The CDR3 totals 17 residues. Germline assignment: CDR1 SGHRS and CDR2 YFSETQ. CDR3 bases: TGCGCCAGCAGCTTGGTCGTGAGCGGGAGGGCCGGCGGGGAGCTGTTTTTT. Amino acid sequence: CASSLVVSGRAGGELFF.

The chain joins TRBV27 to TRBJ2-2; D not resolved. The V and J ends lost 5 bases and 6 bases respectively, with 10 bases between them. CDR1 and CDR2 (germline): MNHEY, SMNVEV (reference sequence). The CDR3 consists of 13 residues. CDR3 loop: CASSPFLPGELFF. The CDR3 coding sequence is TGTGCCAGCAGTCCCTTCCTCCCCGGGGAGCTGTTTTTT.

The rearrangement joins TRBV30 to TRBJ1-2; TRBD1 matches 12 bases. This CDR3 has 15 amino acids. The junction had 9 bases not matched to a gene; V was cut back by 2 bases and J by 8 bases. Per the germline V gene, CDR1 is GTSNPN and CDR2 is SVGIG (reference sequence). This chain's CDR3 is CAWSPPGQGAGGYTF. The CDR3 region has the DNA TGTGCCTGGAGTCCGCCGGGACAGGGGGCTGGGGGCTACACCTTC.

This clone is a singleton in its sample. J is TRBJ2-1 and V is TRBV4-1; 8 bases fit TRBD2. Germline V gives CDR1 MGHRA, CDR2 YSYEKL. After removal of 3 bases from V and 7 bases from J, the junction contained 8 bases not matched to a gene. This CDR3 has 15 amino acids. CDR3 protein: CASSHPGLASNEQFF. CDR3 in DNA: TGCGCCAGCAGCCATCCAGGACTAGCATCGAATGAGCAGTTCTTC.

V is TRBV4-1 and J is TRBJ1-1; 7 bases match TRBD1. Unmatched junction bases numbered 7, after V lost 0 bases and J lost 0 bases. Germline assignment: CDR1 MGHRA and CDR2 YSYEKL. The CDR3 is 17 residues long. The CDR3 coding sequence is TGCGCCAGCAGCCAAGAAGGTGGGACAGCGTTGAACACTGAAGCTTTCTTT. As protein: CASSQEGGTALNTEAFF.

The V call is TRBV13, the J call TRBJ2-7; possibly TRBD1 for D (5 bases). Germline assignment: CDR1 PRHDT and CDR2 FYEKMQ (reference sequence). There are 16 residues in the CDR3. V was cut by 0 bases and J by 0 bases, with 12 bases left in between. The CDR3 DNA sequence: TGTGCCAGCAGCTTAGGGCGGACACCTCCCTCCTACGAGCAGTACTTC. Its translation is CASSLGRTPPSYEQYF.